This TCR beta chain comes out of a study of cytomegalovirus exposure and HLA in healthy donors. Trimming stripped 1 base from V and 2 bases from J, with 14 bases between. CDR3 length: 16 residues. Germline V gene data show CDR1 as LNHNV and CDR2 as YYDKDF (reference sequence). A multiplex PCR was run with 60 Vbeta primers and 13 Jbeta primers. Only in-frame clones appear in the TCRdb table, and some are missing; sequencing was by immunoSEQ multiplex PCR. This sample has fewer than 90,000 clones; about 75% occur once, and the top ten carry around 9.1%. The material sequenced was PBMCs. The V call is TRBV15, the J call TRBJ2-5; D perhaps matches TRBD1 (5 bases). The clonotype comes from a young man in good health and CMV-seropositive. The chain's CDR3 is CATSRVPWAGQETQYF. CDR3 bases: TGTGCCACCAGCAGAGTTCCCTGGGCAGGGCAAGAGACCCAGTACTTC.